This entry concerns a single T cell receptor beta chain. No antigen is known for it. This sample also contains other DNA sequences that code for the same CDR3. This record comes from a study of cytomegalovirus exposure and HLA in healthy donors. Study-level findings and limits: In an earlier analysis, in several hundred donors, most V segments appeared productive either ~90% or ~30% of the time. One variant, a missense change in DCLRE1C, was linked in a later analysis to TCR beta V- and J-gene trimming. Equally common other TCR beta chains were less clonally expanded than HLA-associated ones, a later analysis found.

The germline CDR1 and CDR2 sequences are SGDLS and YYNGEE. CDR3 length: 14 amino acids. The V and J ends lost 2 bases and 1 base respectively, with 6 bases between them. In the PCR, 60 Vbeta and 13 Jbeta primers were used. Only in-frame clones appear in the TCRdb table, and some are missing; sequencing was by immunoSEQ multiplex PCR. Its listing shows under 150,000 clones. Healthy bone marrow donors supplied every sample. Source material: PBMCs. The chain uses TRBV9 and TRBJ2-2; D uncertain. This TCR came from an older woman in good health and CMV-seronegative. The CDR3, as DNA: TGTGCCAGCAGCGTTGGGCGGAACACCGGGGAGCTGTTTTTT. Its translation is CASSVGRNTGELFF.